This T cell receptor beta chain was recovered during a study of technical replicates of blood from several donors. Germline values: CDR1 KGHSH, CDR2 LQKENI. Losses at the gene ends were 0 bases for V and 4 bases for J; bases not matched to a gene: 3. The CDR3 has 16 amino acids. Clones were read by immunoSEQ multiplex PCR, and TCRdb kept only the in-frame ones, dropping some. The data contain 45,000 to 60,000 clones, roughly 95% of them seen just once; the ten biggest clones take up roughly 0.36%. This clonotype originated in a human donor in good health. Sequencing was carried out using T cells isolated from PBMCs. The chain carries TRBV18 and TRBJ2-1, with 10 bases identical to TRBD2. The CDR3 DNA reads TGTGCCAGCTCACCACCGGTAGCGGGAGGTTACAATGAGCAGTTCTTC. This encodes CASSPPVAGGYNEQFF.